This T cell receptor (beta chain) was documented in a study of metastatic and nonmetastatic thyroid tumors. Study at large: The authors compared repertoires across blood and tumor or nodule tissue from malignant and benign thyroid patients. General study results and limits: Significantly higher TCR beta diversity was reportedly seen in malignant thyroid tumors than benign nodules, in blood and tumor.

Using MiXCR, TCRdb re-called clones from the PCR reads. The profile shows about 16,000 clones, approximately 30% of them singletons. Among the patients, none had received any treatment before thyroid surgery. This clone was picked up many times. Its specificity is unknown. CDR1 and CDR2 (germline): MGHRA, YSYEKL. V was clipped by 3 bases and J by 3 bases, with 9 bases between them. The CDR3 runs to 14 residues. The sample consisted of tumor tissue. This chain connects TRBV4-1 to TRBJ1-5, with D unresolved. The TCR was taken from a female donor with papillary thyroid cancer or a benign thyroid nodule (not recorded which). Some clones in this sample may be carry-over from other donors' samples. CDR3 DNA sequence: TGCGCCAGCAGCCAGGCAGGAAACAATCAGCCCCAGCATTTT. This translates into CASSQAGNNQPQHF.